These T cell receptor beta chains were read from a single sample in a study of somatic mutations in cytotoxic T cells in rheumatoid arthritis. Measured with immunoSEQ multiplex PCR; TCRdb has only the in-frame clones, and not every one. The repertoire includes about 19,000 clones, 85% of them detected once, and approximately 6.9% sits in the top ten. Sequencing was performed on CD8+ T cells sorted from blood. These receptors were taken from a woman aged 40-49 years with rheumatoid arthritis. Both conserved end residues are part of each CDR3. A D gene is named only where the DNA matches it firmly. Size is omitted from some rows. Given values are once, few, many or a class for expanded clones.

clone_size	v_call	d_call	j_call	cdr3_nt	cdr3_aa
-	TRBV14	TRBD1	TRBJ2-7	TGTGCCAGCAGCCGGGTGGGGACAGGTATACACGAGCAGTACTTC	CASSRVGTGIHEQYF
few	TRBV30	-	TRBJ1-6	TGTGCCTGGAGTAGCTTTCCCCCGGATTCACCCCTCCACTTT	CAWSSFPPDSPLHF
-	TRBV5-1	TRBD1	TRBJ1-1	TGCGCCAGCAGCGCGCGACAGGGCACTGAAGCTTTCTTT	CASSARQGTEAFF
once	TRBV11-3	TRBD2	TRBJ2-7	TGTGCCAGCAGCTTAGAGTCGGGGGGTCCGAGCGAGCAGTACTTC	CASSLESGGPSEQYF
-	TRBV19	-	TRBJ2-1	TGTGCCAGTAGGAACGGGAGCCACAATGAGCAGTTCTTC	CASRNGSHNEQFF
-	TRBV2	TRBD2	TRBJ2-2	TGTGCCAGCAGTGTAAGCGGGGGATACCCCAACACCGGGGAGCTGTTTTTT	CASSVSGGYPNTGELFF
few	TRBV6-6	-	TRBJ1-5	TGTGCCAGCACTTACCAGCGGGGAACTCAGCCCCAGCATTTT	CASTYQRGTQPQHF
-	TRBV6-1	-	TRBJ2-7	TGTGCCACCCTCCGGGTAACCTACGAGCAGTACTTC	CATLRVTYEQYF
-	TRBV7-6	TRBD1	TRBJ2-7	TGTGCCAGCAGCTCCCGGGACAGGAACTACGAGCAGTACTTC	CASSSRDRNYEQYF
-	TRBV4-1	-	TRBJ2-7	TGCGCCAGCAGCCTAGGGGCGGTCTCCTACGAGCAGTACTTC	CASSLGAVSYEQYF
-	TRBV11-2	TRBD2	TRBJ2-1	TGTGCCAGCAGCGACGGGACTAGCTTCCATGAGCAGTTCTTC	CASSDGTSFHEQFF
-	TRBV2	-	TRBJ1-6	TGTGCCAGCAGTGGAGCAGGCACGGGGGATAATTCACCCCTCCACTTT	CASSGAGTGDNSPLHF
-	TRBV19	-	TRBJ2-3	TGTGCCAGTCAGTTAGAGACGGGGACAGATACGCAGTATTTT	CASQLETGTDTQYF
-	TRBV4-1	-	TRBJ1-5	TGCGCCAGCACCTATATGGACAGTCAGGGCAATCAGCCCCAGCATTTT	CASTYMDSQGNQPQHF
-	TRBV30	-	TRBJ2-1	TGTGCCTGGAGTGTCGAAAGGGGATTCTTTCATGAGCAGTTCTTC	CAWSVERGFFHEQFF
-	TRBV19	TRBD1	TRBJ1-2	TGTGCCAGTGAGGGGGCAGAGCTTAACTATGGCTACACCTTC	CASEGAELNYGYTF
-	TRBV7-9	-	TRBJ2-5	TGTGCCAGCAGCTTAGTGGGGGGTCATCCGTACCAAGAGACCCAGTACTTC	CASSLVGGHPYQETQYF
once	TRBV7-8	TRBD1	TRBJ1-1	TGTGCCAGCAGCTTAGTGGCAGGGGGCGACTATGAAGCTTTCTTT	CASSLVAGGDYEAFF
-	TRBV19	TRBD2	TRBJ2-7	TGTGCCAGTGGGACTAGCCGACCCTACGAGCAGTACTTC	CASGTSRPYEQYF
-	TRBV4-1	-	TRBJ2-7	TGCGCCAGCAGCTCCGTTCCTGGGCCCTACGAGCAGTACTTC	CASSSVPGPYEQYF
once	TRBV6-6	-	TRBJ1-1	TGTGCCAGCAGTTACGGGGCGGGGGGCGCTGAAGCTTTCTTT	CASSYGAGGAEAFF
-	TRBV5-4	TRBD2	TRBJ2-5	TGTGCCAGCAGCGCCGGACTAGCGGGAGCTAGGGGACAGTACTTC	CASSAGLAGARGQYF
-	TRBV7-6	-	TRBJ1-1	TGTGCCAGCAGCCCGACCGGGGGAATTGGGAACACTGAAGCTTTCTTT	CASSPTGGIGNTEAFF